What follows is one TCR beta chain and its context. Its antigen is unknown. The record originates from a study of cytomegalovirus exposure and HLA in healthy donors. For the study at large: Per a later analysis, the roughly 640 first-cohort and some 130 validation repertoires shared one platform. Findings and limits, study-wide: A list of approximately 150 TCR beta chains associated with cytomegalovirus was given. First-cohort TCR clusters were later found to tend to co-occur in the roughly 120 validation repertoires. High specificity and sensitivity for cytomegalovirus status were reported for the classifier.

The CDR3 length is 15 residues. Germline V gives CDR1 SGHKS, CDR2 YYEKEE (reference sequence). V was pared by 1 base and J by 8 bases, with 8 bases of the junction left unmatched. Assay used: immunoSEQ multiplex PCR; TCRdb lists only in-frame clones, some missing. Of around 63,000 clones in the sample, 90% to 97% were seen once. This sequence was found in a woman aged 18-29 years in good health and CMV-seronegative. Sequencing was performed on PBMCs. V and J are TRBV5-5 and TRBJ2-3, with 9 bases that match TRBD2. CDR3 nucleotide sequence: TGTGCCAGCAGCTTGCGATTAGCGGGAGTGGGTACGCAGTATTTT. This gives the protein CASSLRLAGVGTQYF.